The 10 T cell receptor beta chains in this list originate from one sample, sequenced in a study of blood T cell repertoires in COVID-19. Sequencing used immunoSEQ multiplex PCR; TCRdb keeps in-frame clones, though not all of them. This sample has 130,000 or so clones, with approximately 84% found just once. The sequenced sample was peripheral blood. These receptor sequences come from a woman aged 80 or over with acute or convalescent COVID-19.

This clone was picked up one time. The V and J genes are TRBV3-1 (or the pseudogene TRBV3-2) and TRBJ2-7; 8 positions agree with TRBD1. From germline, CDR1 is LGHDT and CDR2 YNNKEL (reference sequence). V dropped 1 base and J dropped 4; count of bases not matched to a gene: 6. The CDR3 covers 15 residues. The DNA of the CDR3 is TGTGCCAGCAGCCAAGGGCAGGGGGCACAATACGAGCAGTACTTC. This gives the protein CASSQGQGAQYEQYF.

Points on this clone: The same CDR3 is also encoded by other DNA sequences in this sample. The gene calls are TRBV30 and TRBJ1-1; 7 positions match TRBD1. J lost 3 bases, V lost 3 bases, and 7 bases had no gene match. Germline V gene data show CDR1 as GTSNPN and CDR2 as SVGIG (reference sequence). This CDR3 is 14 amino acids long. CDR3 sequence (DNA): TGTGCCTGGAGCCGAACAGGGGTGCACACTGAAGCTTTCTTT. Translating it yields CAWSRTGVHTEAFF.

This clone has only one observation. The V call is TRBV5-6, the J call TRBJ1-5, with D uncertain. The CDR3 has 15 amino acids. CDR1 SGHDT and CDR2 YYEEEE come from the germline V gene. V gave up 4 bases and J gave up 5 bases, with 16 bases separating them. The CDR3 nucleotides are TGTGCCAGCAGCACATCCGACACCTGGGATCAGCCCCAGCATTTT. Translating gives CASSTSDTWDQPQHF.

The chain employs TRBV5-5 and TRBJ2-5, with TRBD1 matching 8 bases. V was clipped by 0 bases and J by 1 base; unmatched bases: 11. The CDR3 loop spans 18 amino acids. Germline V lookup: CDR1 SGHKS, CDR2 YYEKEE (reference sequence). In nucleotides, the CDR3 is TGTGCCAGCAGCTTGGCAGGAACCGGGACAGGCTTCCAAGAGACCCAGTACTTC. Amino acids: CASSLAGTGTGFQETQYF.

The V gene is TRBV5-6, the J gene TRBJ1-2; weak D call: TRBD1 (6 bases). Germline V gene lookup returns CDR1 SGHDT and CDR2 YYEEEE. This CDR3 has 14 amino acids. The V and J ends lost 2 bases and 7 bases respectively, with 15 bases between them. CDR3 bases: TGTGCCAGCAGCTTCGATACAGGGTACCCTGGCTACACCTTC. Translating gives CASSFDTGYPGYTF. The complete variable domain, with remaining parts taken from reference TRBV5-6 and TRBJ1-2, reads DAGVTQSPTHLIKTRGQQVTLRCSPKSGHDTVSWYQQALGQGPQFIFQYYEEEERQRGNFPDRFSGHQFPNYSSELNVNALLLGDSALYLCASSFDTGYPGYTFGSGTRLTVV.

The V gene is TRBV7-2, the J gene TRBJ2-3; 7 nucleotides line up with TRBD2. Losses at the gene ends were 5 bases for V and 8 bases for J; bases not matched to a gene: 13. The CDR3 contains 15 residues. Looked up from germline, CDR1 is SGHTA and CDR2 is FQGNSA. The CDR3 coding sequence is TGTGCCAGCAGCCCCTACGGGGGAGGGCCGGGTACGCAGTATTTT. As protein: CASSPYGGGPGTQYF.

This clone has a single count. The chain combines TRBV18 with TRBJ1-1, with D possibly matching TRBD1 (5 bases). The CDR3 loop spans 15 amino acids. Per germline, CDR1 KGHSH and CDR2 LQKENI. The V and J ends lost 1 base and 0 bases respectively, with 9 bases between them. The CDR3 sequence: CASSPRRGMNTEAFF. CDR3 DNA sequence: TGTGCCAGCTCACCACGGAGGGGAATGAACACTGAAGCTTTCTTT.

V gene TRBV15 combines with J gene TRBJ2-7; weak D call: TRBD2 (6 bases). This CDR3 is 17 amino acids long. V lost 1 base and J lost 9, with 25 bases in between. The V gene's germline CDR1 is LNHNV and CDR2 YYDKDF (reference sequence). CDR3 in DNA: TGTGCCACCAGCAGAGGGGTAGGGACTCCGGACTATGGTTGGCAGTACTTC. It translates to CATSRGVGTPDYGWQYF.

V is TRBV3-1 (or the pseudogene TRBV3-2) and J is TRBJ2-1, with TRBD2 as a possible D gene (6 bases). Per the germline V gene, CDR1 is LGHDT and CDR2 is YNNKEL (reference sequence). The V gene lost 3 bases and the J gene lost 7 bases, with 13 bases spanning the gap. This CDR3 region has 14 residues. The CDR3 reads CASSQRTGANEQFF. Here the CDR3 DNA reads TGTGCCAGCAGCCAGAGGACGGGAGCAAATGAGCAGTTCTTC.

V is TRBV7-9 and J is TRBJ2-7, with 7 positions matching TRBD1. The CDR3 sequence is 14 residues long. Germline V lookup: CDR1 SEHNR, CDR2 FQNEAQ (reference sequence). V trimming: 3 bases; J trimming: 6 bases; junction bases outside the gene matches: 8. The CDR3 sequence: CASSFALTGTEQYF. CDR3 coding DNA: TGTGCCAGCAGCTTCGCCCTGACAGGGACCGAGCAGTACTTC. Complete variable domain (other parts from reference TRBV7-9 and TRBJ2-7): DTGVSQNPRHKITKRGQNVTFRCDPISEHNRLYWYRQTLGQGPEFLTYFQNEAQLEKSRLLSDRFSAERPKGSFSTLEIQRTEQGDSAMYLCASSFALTGTEQYFGPGTRLTVT.